This section outlines one T cell receptor beta chain sequence together with its context. The target antigen is unknown. One end of the junction varies from germline; a read error may be responsible. Germline loops: CDR1 SEHNR, CDR2 FQNEAQ (reference sequence). The CDR3 has 15 residues. The PCR employed 60 Vbeta primers together with 13 Jbeta primers. Using immunoSEQ multiplex PCR, the repertoire was profiled, and TCRdb retains in-frame clones only, with some absent. This table holds approximately 150,000 clones, 79% found once. The data stem from a study of cytomegalovirus exposure and HLA in healthy donors. The study, taken as a whole, reports: Analysis was performed later, and it showed HLA-associated TCR beta chains to be more clonally expanded than equally common others. Presence/absence analyses took donor sequencing depth as roughly uniform. Prediction of most subjects' HLA-A and HLA-B alleles by TCR beta sequences was reportedly accurate.

Sequencing used PBMCs. This sequence joins TRBV7-9 and TRBJ2-7, with a tentative D call TRBD2 (6 bases). The TCR sequence derives from a man aged 50 or older in good health and CMV-seropositive. The CDR3 protein is CSSSFRPGLAYEQYF. CDR3 bases: TGTTCCAGCAGCTTCCGCCCGGGACTGGCCTACGAGCAGTACTTC.